The entry that follows covers one T cell receptor beta chain sequence. V dropped 6 bases and J dropped 2; count of bases not matched to a gene: 8. The CDR3 is 17 amino acids. Looked up from germline, CDR1 is SGHAT and CDR2 is FQNNGV. This entry belongs to a study of shared clonotypes between healthy human individuals. Across the whole study: Per donor, CD8 memory used one plate, CD8 naive used two, CD4 memory used three and CD4 naive used three.

Data came from immunoSEQ multiplex PCR; TCRdb stores just in-frame clones and leaves some out. The sample has approximately 2,000,000 clones, 85% to 95% seen once. The chain couples TRBV11-2 to TRBJ2-3; 13 bases align to TRBD2. The sequenced sample consisted of naive CD4+ T cells from PBMCs. Subset: CD45RA+ positively selected. The TCR originated in a man between 18 and 29 years old in good health. Some clones in this sample may be carry-over from other donors' samples. In DNA, the CDR3 is TGTGCCAGCAGTTCTGGACTAGCGGGAGCTTTCACAGATACGCAGTATTTT. It specifies CASSSGLAGAFTDTQYF.